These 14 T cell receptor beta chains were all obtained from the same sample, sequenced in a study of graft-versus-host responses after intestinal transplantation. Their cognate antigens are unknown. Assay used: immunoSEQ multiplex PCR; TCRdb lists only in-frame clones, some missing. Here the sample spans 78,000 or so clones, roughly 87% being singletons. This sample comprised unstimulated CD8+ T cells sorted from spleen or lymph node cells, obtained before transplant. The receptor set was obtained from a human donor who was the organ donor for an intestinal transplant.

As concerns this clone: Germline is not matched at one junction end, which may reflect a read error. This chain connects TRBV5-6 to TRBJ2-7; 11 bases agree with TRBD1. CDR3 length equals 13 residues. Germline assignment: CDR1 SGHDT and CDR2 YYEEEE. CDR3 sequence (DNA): TGTGCCAGCAGCCCGGCCGGGACAGGGGGGCAGCACTTC. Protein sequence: CASSPAGTGGQHF.

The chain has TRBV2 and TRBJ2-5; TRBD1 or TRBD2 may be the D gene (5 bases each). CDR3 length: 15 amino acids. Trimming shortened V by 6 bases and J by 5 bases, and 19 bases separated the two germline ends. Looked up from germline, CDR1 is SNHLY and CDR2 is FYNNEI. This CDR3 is CASRASGTHPETQYF. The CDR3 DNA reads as TGTGCCAGCAGAGCCTCCGGGACCCATCCGGAGACCCAGTACTTC.

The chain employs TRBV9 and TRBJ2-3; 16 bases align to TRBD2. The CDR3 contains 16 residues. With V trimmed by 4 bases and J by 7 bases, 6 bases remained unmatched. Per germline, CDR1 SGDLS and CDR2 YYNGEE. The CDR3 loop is CASSPGTSGGENTQYF. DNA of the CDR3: TGTGCCAGCAGCCCCGGGACTAGCGGGGGGGAGAATACGCAGTATTTT.

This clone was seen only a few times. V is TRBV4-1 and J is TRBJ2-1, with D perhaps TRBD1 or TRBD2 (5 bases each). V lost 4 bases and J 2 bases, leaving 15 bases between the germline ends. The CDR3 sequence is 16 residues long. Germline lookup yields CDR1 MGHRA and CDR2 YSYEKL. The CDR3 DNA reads TGCGCCAGCAGCCCTGGGGACCGCCCAACCTACAATGAGCAGTTCTTC. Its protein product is CASSPGDRPTYNEQFF.

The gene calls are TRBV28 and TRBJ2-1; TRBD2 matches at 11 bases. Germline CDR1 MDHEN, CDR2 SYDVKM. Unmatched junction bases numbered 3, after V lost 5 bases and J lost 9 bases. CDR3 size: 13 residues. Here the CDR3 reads CASSVSGGAEQFF. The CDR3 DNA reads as TGTGCCAGCAGTGTTAGCGGGGGGGCTGAGCAGTTCTTC. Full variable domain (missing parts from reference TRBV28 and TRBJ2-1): DVKVTQSSRYLVKRTGEKVFLECVQDMDHENMFWYRQDPGLGLRLIYFSYDVKMKEKGDIPEGYSVSREKKERFSLILESASTNQTSMYLCASSVSGGAEQFFGPGTRLTVL.

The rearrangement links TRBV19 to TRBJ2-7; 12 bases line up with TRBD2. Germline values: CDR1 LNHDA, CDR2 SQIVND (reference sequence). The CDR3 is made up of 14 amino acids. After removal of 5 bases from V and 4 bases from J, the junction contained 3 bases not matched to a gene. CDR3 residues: CASSPGLAGYEQYF. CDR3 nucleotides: TGTGCCAGTAGTCCCGGACTAGCGGGATACGAGCAGTACTTC.

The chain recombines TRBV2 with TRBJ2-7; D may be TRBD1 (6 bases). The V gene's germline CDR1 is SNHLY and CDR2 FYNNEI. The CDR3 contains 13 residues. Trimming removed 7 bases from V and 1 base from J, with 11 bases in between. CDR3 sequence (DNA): TGTGCCAGCAAGGGGCAGGGGTCCTACGAGCAGTACTTC. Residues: CASKGQGSYEQYF.

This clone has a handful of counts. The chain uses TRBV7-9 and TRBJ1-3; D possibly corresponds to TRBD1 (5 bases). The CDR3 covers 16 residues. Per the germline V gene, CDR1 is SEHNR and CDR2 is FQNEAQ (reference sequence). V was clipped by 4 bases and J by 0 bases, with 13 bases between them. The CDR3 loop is CASSSLQGVSGNTIYF. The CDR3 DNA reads TGTGCCAGCAGCTCTCTCCAGGGAGTCTCTGGAAACACCATATATTTT.

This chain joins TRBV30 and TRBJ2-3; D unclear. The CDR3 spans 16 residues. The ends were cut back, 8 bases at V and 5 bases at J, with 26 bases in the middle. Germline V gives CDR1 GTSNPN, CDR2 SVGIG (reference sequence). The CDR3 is CATLPTEVYWGDTQYF. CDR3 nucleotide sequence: TGTGCCACGCTTCCTACCGAGGTGTATTGGGGAGATACGCAGTATTTT.

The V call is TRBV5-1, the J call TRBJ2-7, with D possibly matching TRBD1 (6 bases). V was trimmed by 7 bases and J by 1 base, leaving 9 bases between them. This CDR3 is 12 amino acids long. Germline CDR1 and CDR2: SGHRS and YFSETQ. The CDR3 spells CASLDSSYEQYF. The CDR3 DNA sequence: TGCGCCAGCCTGGACAGTTCCTACGAGCAGTACTTC.

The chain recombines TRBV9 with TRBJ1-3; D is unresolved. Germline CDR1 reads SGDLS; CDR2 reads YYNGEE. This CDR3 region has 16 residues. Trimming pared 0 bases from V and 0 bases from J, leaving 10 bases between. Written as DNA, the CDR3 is TGTGCCAGCAGCGTAGGGGTCGGCCTCTCTGGAAACACCATATATTTT. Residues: CASSVGVGLSGNTIYF.

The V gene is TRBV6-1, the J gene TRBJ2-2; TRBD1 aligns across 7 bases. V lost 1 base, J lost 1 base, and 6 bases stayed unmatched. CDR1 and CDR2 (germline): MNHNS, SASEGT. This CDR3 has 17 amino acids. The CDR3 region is CASSEGRGGLNTGELFF. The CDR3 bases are TGTGCCAGCAGTGAAGGCAGAGGGGGCCTGAACACCGGGGAGCTGTTTTTT.

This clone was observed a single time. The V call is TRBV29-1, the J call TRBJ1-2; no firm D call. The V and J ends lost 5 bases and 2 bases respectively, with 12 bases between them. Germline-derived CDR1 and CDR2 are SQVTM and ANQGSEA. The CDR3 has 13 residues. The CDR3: CSVLNTRNYGYTF. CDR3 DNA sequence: TGCAGCGTTCTGAATACAAGGAACTATGGCTACACCTTC.

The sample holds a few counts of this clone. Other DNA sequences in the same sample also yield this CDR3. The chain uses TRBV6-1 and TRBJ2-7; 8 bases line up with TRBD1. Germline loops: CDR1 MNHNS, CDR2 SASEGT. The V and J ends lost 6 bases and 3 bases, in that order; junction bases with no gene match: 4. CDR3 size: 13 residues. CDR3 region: CASRETGGYEQYF. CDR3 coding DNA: TGTGCCAGCAGAGAAACAGGGGGCTACGAGCAGTACTTC.